This T cell receptor beta chain was profiled in a study of tumour-infiltrating T cells in Burkitt lymphoma. Germline lookup yields CDR1 SGHDT and CDR2 YYEEEE. Trimming stripped 3 bases from V and 3 bases from J, with 13 bases between. The CDR3 loop spans 14 amino acids. Libraries were prepared by immunoSEQ multiplex PCR; TCRdb keeps only in-frame clonotypes and omits some of them. The table includes approximately 15,000 clones, 30% detected once. The V call is TRBV5-6, the J call TRBJ2-7; TRBD1 might be the D (7 bases). The receptor comes from a human donor with diffuse large B-cell lymphoma. The source material was tumor tissue. The CDR3 sequence: CASSSRGDSYEQYF. The CDR3 DNA is TGTGCCAGCAGCTCGAGGGGGGACAGCTACGAGCAGTACTTC.